Below are 29 T cell receptor beta chains sequenced from a single sample in a study of CD8 T cells in Susac syndrome. Random hexamers were used to reverse transcribe the RNA input (about 0.5 to 1 ug). Via MiXCR, TCRdb re-called the immunoSEQ multiplex PCR reads, giving one row per CDR3 protein. The sample consists of about 240,000 distinct CDR3 sequences, almost 97% of them appearing once. The sample consisted of CD4+ T cells from PBMCs. The receptors were sampled from a human donor with Susac syndrome.

This chain uses TRBV4-1 with TRBJ2-1; a possible D gene is TRBD2 (5 bases). The V gene's germline CDR1 is MGHRA and CDR2 YSYEKL. The V and J ends lost 4 bases and 4 bases respectively, with 17 bases between them. This CDR3 has 16 residues. CDR3 DNA: TGCGCCAGCAGCCGACCGGACTCGGCAGAATACAATGAGCAGTTCTTC. Its translation: CASSRPDSAEYNEQFF.

The chain links TRBV27 to TRBJ2-7, with D hard to call. V was clipped by 0 bases and J by 3 bases, with 6 bases between them. CDR1 is MNHEY, CDR2 SMNVEV, per germline (reference sequence). The CDR3 is made up of 13 amino acids. CDR3: CASSLSANYEQYF. As DNA, the CDR3 is TGTGCCAGCAGTTTATCAGCCAACTACGAGCAGTACTTC.

The rearrangement links TRBV6-6 to TRBJ2-5; 7 bases are shared with TRBD2. Losses at the gene ends were 2 bases for V and 5 bases for J; bases not matched to a gene: 2. Germline V gene lookup returns CDR1 MNHNY and CDR2 SVGAGI (reference sequence). The CDR3 is 13 amino acids. CDR3 sequence reads: CASSYREGETQYF. The CDR3 region has the DNA TGTGCCAGCAGTTACAGGGAGGGGGAGACCCAGTACTTC.

This chain links TRBV29-1 with TRBJ2-2; 11 bases map to TRBD2. The CDR3 consists of 17 residues. CDR1 is SQVTM, CDR2 ANQGSEA, per germline. V was pared by 5 bases and J by 6 bases, with 14 bases of the junction left unmatched. CDR3 in amino acids: CSVSLQGSGRGSGELFF. CDR3 nucleotides: TGCAGCGTTTCCCTTCAGGGTAGCGGGAGGGGGTCCGGGGAGCTGTTTTTT.

The rearrangement joins TRBV27 to TRBJ2-7; D is undetermined. The CDR3 covers 16 residues. The V and J ends lost 2 bases and 0 bases respectively, with 14 bases between them. Germline loops: CDR1 MNHEY, CDR2 SMNVEV (reference sequence). The CDR3 region has the DNA TGTGCCAGCAGTTTAATCGGCGGAAGGAGCTCCTACGAGCAGTACTTC. Its translation is CASSLIGGRSSYEQYF.

J is TRBJ1-5 and V is TRBV7-3; D is uncertain. Looked up from germline, CDR1 is SGHTA and CDR2 is FQGTGA. V lost 5 bases, J lost 0 bases, and 5 bases lay in between. The CDR3 runs 13 residues. The CDR3 coding sequence is TGTGCCAGCAGCAGGGATAGCAATCAGCCCCAGCATTTT. It codes for CASSRDSNQPQHF.

Here the CDR3 reads CASSLAERQAGSGYTF. The DNA for the CDR3 is TGTGCCAGCAGCTTAGCCGAGAGACAGGCCGGGAGCGGCTACACCTTC. The chain combines TRBV7-6 with TRBJ1-2; D perhaps matches TRBD1 (6 bases). The CDR3 contains 16 residues. CDR1 and CDR2 from the germline V gene are SGHVS and FNYEAQ. V was pared by 0 bases and J by 8 bases, with 19 bases between.

V usage is TRBV24-1 and J usage is TRBJ2-1; 11 nucleotides match TRBD2. Germline assignment: CDR1 KGHDR and CDR2 SFDVKD. The CDR3 is 16 residues long. The junction had 6 bases not matched to a gene; V was cut back by 5 bases and J by 4 bases. CDR3 in amino acids: CATSGVGTSGYNEQFF. DNA of the CDR3: TGTGCCACCAGTGGCGTCGGGACTAGCGGATACAATGAGCAGTTCTTC.

CDR3 sequence reads: CASSQDIGWGRADTEAFF. CDR3 bases: TGCGCCAGCAGCCAAGATATTGGGTGGGGCAGGGCCGACACTGAAGCTTTCTTT. V usage is TRBV4-1 and J usage is TRBJ1-1; a possible D gene is TRBD1 (5 bases). The CDR3 extends over 18 amino acids. The V and J ends lost 0 bases and 3 bases respectively, with 20 bases between them. Germline CDR1 reads MGHRA; CDR2 reads YSYEKL.

The chain joins TRBV9 to TRBJ2-3; D unclear. V was trimmed by 1 base and J by 3 bases, leaving 6 bases between them. This CDR3 has 13 amino acids. Germline CDR1 is SGDLS and CDR2 is YYNGEE. The CDR3 is CASSVMGTDTQYF. CDR3 DNA sequence: TGTGCCAGCAGCGTAATGGGGACAGATACGCAGTATTTT.

J is TRBJ2-5 and V is TRBV2, with D maybe TRBD2 (6 bases). The CDR3 covers 15 residues. Looked up from germline, CDR1 is SNHLY and CDR2 is FYNNEI. V shed 4 bases and J shed 5 bases, with 17 bases lying between them. For the CDR3, the DNA is TGTGCCAGCAGTGTGGCAGGTCCACGGGGGGAGACCCAGTACTTC. It codes for CASSVAGPRGETQYF.

This sequence joins TRBV14 and TRBJ2-7, with D hard to call. Trimming removed 4 bases from V and 2 bases from J, with 9 bases in between. Germline V gene sequence: CDR1 SGHDN, CDR2 FVKESK. The CDR3 spans 13 residues. The CDR3 coding sequence is TGTGCCAGCAGCCGACTTCTCGCCTACGAGCAGTACTTC. Translated, it gives CASSRLLAYEQYF. The full variable domain, rest sourced from reference TRBV14 and TRBJ2-7, is EAGVTQFPSHSVIEKGQTVTLRCDPISGHDNLYWYRRVMGKEIKFLLHFVKESKQDESGMPNNRFLAERTGGTYSTLKVQPAELEDSGVYFCASSRLLAYEQYFGPGTRLTVT.

The V call is TRBV7-2, the J call TRBJ2-4; D may be TRBD1 (5 bases). The germline V gene encodes CDR1 SGHTA and CDR2 FQGNSA. V dropped 4 bases and J dropped 1 base, with 14 bases sitting between them. The CDR3 is 16 residues long. The CDR3 protein is CASSSIGASAKNIQYF. CDR3 DNA sequence: TGTGCCAGCAGCTCCATTGGGGCTAGTGCCAAAAACATTCAGTACTTC.

This clonotype was seen only once. The gene calls are TRBV4-1 and TRBJ2-5; a weak D match, TRBD2 (6 bases). Germline V gene sequence: CDR1 MGHRA, CDR2 YSYEKL. This CDR3 has 16 amino acids. The ends were cut back, 0 bases at V and 3 bases at J, with 14 bases in the middle. DNA of the CDR3: TGCGCCAGCAGCCAAGATTATAGCGGCGTAAAAGAGACCCAGTACTTC. Translation: CASSQDYSGVKETQYF.

The chain is built from TRBV30 and TRBJ1-1, with D possibly being TRBD1 (6 bases). CDR1 and CDR2 (germline): GTSNPN, SVGIG (reference sequence). Trimming cost V 4 bases and J 1 base, with 13 bases left between them. The CDR3 is 14 residues long. The CDR3 sequence: CAWTLLGANTEAFF. The DNA for the CDR3 is TGTGCCTGGACCTTGTTGGGGGCGAACACTGAAGCTTTCTTT.

The chain combines TRBV29-1 with TRBJ2-1; 10 bases fit TRBD1. V lost 6 bases to trimming and J lost 8 bases; unmatched junction nucleotides: 10. Germline V gives CDR1 SQVTM, CDR2 ANQGSEA. The CDR3 spans 14 residues. DNA for the CDR3: TGCAGCGTCGCGGACAGGGGGGTGGTGGATGAGCAGTTCTTC. Translating gives CSVADRGVVDEQFF.

This sequence joins TRBV18 and TRBJ2-1, with D uncertain. V dropped 3 bases and J dropped 10 bases, with 7 bases sitting between them. This CDR3 is built from 11 residues. The germline V gene has CDR1 KGHSH and CDR2 LQKENI. This CDR3 reads CASSPQVEQFF. The CDR3 DNA reads TGTGCCAGCTCACCGCAGGTCGAGCAGTTCTTC.

The chain links TRBV18 to TRBJ1-2; TRBD1 might be the D (5 bases). V was shortened by 5 bases and J by 2 bases, with 12 bases between the two germline ends. CDR1 and CDR2 from the germline V gene are KGHSH and LQKENI. CDR3 size: 14 residues. This CDR3 is CASSTTTENYGYTF. DNA of the CDR3: TGTGCCAGCTCAACAACGACAGAGAACTATGGCTACACCTTC.

The V call is TRBV20-1, the J call TRBJ1-2; 7 bases align to TRBD1. The CDR3 totals 13 residues. V shed 5 bases, J shed 0 bases, and the junction held 3 bases outside the gene matches. The germline V gene encodes CDR1 DFQATT and CDR2 SNEGSKA (reference sequence). In DNA, the CDR3 is TGCAGTGCTGGGGGGACAGCTAACTATGGCTACACCTTC. Translated: CSAGGTANYGYTF.

The chain has TRBV18 and TRBJ2-1, with 7 nucleotides matching TRBD2. Germline loops: CDR1 KGHSH, CDR2 LQKENI. There are 17 residues in the CDR3. The trim removed 3 bases at V and 6 bases at J, leaving 14 bases unmatched. The CDR3 here is CASSPSGGAGIPNEQFF. The CDR3 region has the DNA TGTGCCAGCTCACCTTCTGGGGGAGCGGGAATTCCCAATGAGCAGTTCTTC.

The rearrangement joins TRBV30 to TRBJ1-1; 7 nucleotides align to TRBD1. Germline lookup yields CDR1 GTSNPN and CDR2 SVGIG (reference sequence). V shed 4 bases, J shed 0 bases, and the junction held 26 bases outside the gene matches. The CDR3 runs to 21 residues. CDR3 loop: CAWTQRRRGLTSIVMNTEAFF. Here the CDR3 DNA reads TGTGCCTGGACTCAACGTCGGAGGGGGCTGACTTCCATAGTCATGAACACTGAAGCTTTCTTT.

The chain joins TRBV7-3 to TRBJ2-1, with a weak D call TRBD2 (6 bases). V was pared by 7 bases and J by 8 bases, with 15 bases between. Germline V gene data show CDR1 as SGHTA and CDR2 as FQGTGA. This CDR3 is 13 amino acids long. The DNA for the CDR3 is TGTGCCAGCACCTCGACTAGAAGGGATGAGCAGTTCTTC. The encoded protein is CASTSTRRDEQFF. Combining the CDR3 with reference TRBV7-3 and TRBJ2-1 gives the whole variable domain GAGVSQTPSNKVTEKGKYVELRCDPISGHTALYWYRQSLGQGPEFLIYFQGTGAADDSGLPNDRFFAVRPEGSVSTLKIQRTERGDSAVYLCASTSTRRDEQFFGPGTRLTVL.

This clonotype has more than one count but fewer than ten. This rearrangement joins TRBV11-2 to TRBJ2-7; 11 nucleotides agree with TRBD2. Unmatched junction bases numbered 12, after V lost 4 bases and J lost 7 bases. Germline CDR1 and CDR2: SGHAT and FQNNGV. The CDR3 sequence is 16 residues long. CDR3 region: CASSSTLLAGVGEQYF. CDR3 nucleotides: TGTGCCAGCAGCTCGACCCTACTAGCGGGAGTCGGGGAGCAGTACTTC.

This clonotype was counted a single time. J is TRBJ1-2 and V is TRBV20-1, with a tentative D call TRBD1 (5 bases). CDR3 length equals 16 residues. Germline loops: CDR1 DFQATT, CDR2 SNEGSKA (reference sequence). The germline V and J ends were trimmed by 1 base and 3 bases, with 18 bases remaining between them. DNA of the CDR3: TGCAGTGCTAGAGCCCGACAGAATCCCGACTACTATGGCTACACCTTC. Translating it yields CSARARQNPDYYGYTF.

CDR3 protein: CAWVHSTGGGYTF. Here the CDR3 DNA reads TGTGCCTGGGTTCACAGCACAGGGGGTGGCTACACCTTC. This sequence joins TRBV30 and TRBJ1-2; 8 positions agree with TRBD1. V was pared by 5 bases and J by 7 bases, with 9 bases of the junction left unmatched. The germline CDR1 and CDR2 sequences are GTSNPN and SVGIG (reference sequence). This CDR3 contains 13 residues. The whole variable domain, remainder taken from reference TRBV30 and TRBJ1-2, is SQTIHQWPATLVQPVGSPLSLECTVEGTSNPNLYWYRQAAGRGLQLLFYSVGIGQISSEVPQNLSASRPQDRQFILSSKKLLLSDSGFYLCAWVHSTGGGYTFGSGTRLTVV.

The chain joins TRBV30 to TRBJ2-7; a possible D gene is TRBD2 (6 bases). With 1 base removed from V and 4 bases from J, the gap between germline ends came to 8 bases. The length of the CDR3 is 12 residues. Germline CDR1 reads GTSNPN; CDR2 reads SVGIG (reference sequence). The CDR3 region has the DNA TGTGCCTGGAGTGGCGGGGCATACGAGCAGTACTTC. This translates into CAWSGGAYEQYF.

This clonotype was detected only once. The chain has TRBV13 and TRBJ2-7; 8 bases line up with TRBD2. The germline V gene encodes CDR1 PRHDT and CDR2 FYEKMQ (reference sequence). Losses at the gene ends were 2 bases for V and 3 bases for J; bases not matched to a gene: 6. The CDR3 totals 15 residues. CDR3 loop: CASSLSTSGNYEQYF. The DNA of the CDR3 is TGTGCCAGCAGCTTATCAACTAGCGGAAACTACGAGCAGTACTTC.

The chain joins TRBV24-1 to TRBJ2-1; no clear D. V lost 4 bases to trimming and J lost 0 bases, with 12 bases between them. Germline CDR1 reads KGHDR; CDR2 reads SFDVKD. This CDR3 is 16 amino acids long. The CDR3 sequence: CATSDRSGRSYNEQFF. Here the CDR3 DNA reads TGTGCCACCAGTGACCGAAGTGGGCGCTCCTACAATGAGCAGTTCTTC.

V and J are TRBV29-1 and TRBJ1-1; D is unresolved. Germline assignment: CDR1 SQVTM and CDR2 ANQGSEA. Trimming removed 3 bases from V and 4 bases from J, with 6 bases in between. The CDR3 covers 11 residues. The CDR3 loop reads CSVDGVTEAFF. The CDR3 bases are TGCAGCGTTGACGGAGTCACTGAAGCTTTCTTT.